The clone carrying this T cell receptor beta chain was detected ten times or more. The sample originates from a study of regulatory T cells in long-lasting Graves disease. CDR3 size: 13 residues. The germline V and J ends were trimmed by 5 bases and 0 bases, with 7 bases remaining between them. The germline V gene has CDR1 SEHNR and CDR2 FQNEAQ (reference sequence). Time point indicated: newly diagnosed GD, antithyroid drugs for less than 3 months. RNA isolated from PBMCs was used to make the TCR library. Building the TCR beta libraries relied on iRepertoire HTBI primers, and CDR3 regions underwent Arm-PCR. TCRdb ran MiXCR on the multiplex PCR reads and lists one entry per CDR3 protein. The sample holds roughly 420,000 distinct CDR3 sequences; 15% to 17% are singletons and the top ten take about 24%.

The specimen comprised peripheral blood mononuclear cells (PBMCs), sampled at new diagnosis, from a patient treated with antithyroid drugs. The genes are TRBV7-9 and TRBJ1-2, with D unclear. This receptor was obtained from a female donor with Graves disease. The CDR3 region is CASSPTSNYGYTF. The CDR3 DNA sequence: TGTGCCAGCAGCCCAACATCTAACTATGGCTACACCTTC.